This TCR beta chain was sequenced for a study of blood T cell repertoires in COVID-19. Germline V gene data show CDR1 as SEHNR and CDR2 as FQNEAQ (reference sequence). This CDR3 region has 16 residues. V trimming: 4 bases; J trimming: 2 bases; junction bases outside the gene matches: 3. TCRdb keeps only in-frame clones here, not all; method: immunoSEQ multiplex PCR. Here the sample spans 200,000 to 300,000 clones, more than 75% being singletons. The Seattle patients, enrolled during active infection, were followed longitudinally. The TCR comes from a woman aged 55-75 years with COVID-19, enrolled during active disease. The gene calls are TRBV7-9 and TRBJ2-2; 11 bases fit TRBD2. The sample comprised peripheral blood. The CDR3 DNA reads TGTGCCAGCAGCTCCCGACTAGCGGGAAACACCGGGGAGCTGTTTTTT. Translation gives CASSSRLAGNTGELFF.